The source of this T cell receptor (beta chain) is a study of CXCR3-negative and CXCR3-positive naive CD8 T cells. Turning to the study itself: Total TRB output reached about 150 million reads, about 1.5 +/- 0.3 million per library. Overall study results and limits: Unlike memory cells, which differed, naive CXCR3-negative and CXCR3-positive cells had similar TRBV-TRBJ usage. Relative to CXCR3-negative naive cells, CXCR3-positive naive cells had more hydrophobic TRB CDR3s.

The CDR3 totals 16 residues. Researchers prepared the TRB cDNA libraries using 5' RACE with UMI labels. TCRdb reprocessed the 5' RACE reads and reports one entry per CDR3 protein, with no DNA. This repertoire comprises tens of thousands of distinct CDR3 sequences; its ten largest clones make up under 0.8%. A word on this clonotype: The antigen remains unidentified.

Sequencing was carried out using naive CXCR3+ CD8+ T cells from blood. Documented subset: CD45RO-CCR7+CD27+CD95- naive CD8+ T cells expressing CXCR3 (TNR3+). The chain has TRBV12-3 or TRBV12-4 and TRBJ2-2; without DNA, the TCRdb call of TRBD2 cannot be checked. The source of this sequence is a human donor in good health. Some clones in this sample may be carry-over from other donors' samples. The CDR3: CASTLTSGLNTGELFF.